One and the same sample provided the 9 T cell receptor beta chains below, sequenced in a study of T cells in tuberculosis. Regarding time point: new active TB diagnosis, blood taken before or within 7 days of starting treatment. Clones were read by immunoSEQ multiplex PCR, and TCRdb kept only the in-frame ones, dropping some. Among tens of thousands of clones, 75% to 95% were seen once, and the ten largest hold 2.4%. The sample consisted of PBMCs, taken at tuberculosis diagnosis. These receptors all stem from an adult with tuberculosis.

This clone was recorded only once. The chain employs TRBV19 and TRBJ1-5; 8 positions match TRBD1. The CDR3 spans 18 residues. In germline, CDR1 is LNHDA, CDR2 SQIVND (reference sequence). V gave up 4 bases and J gave up 0 bases; unmatched junction bases: 11. CDR3 in DNA: TGTGCCAGTAGTAAGGGCAGGGGGCTTACAAATAGCAATCAGCCCCAGCATTTT. This sequence encodes CASSKGRGLTNSNQPQHF.

The chain recombines TRBV19 with TRBJ1-1; TRBD1 aligns across 8 bases. V was clipped by 5 bases and J by 5 bases; unmatched bases: 4. The CDR3 totals 13 residues. CDR1 LNHDA and CDR2 SQIVND come from the germline V gene (reference sequence). CDR3 nucleotide sequence: TGTGCCAGTAGTGACAGGGGTGGGACTGAAGCTTTCTTT. Translated: CASSDRGGTEAFF.

The rearrangement uses TRBV9 and TRBJ1-1; tentatively, D is TRBD1 (5 bases). V lost 0 bases, J lost 6 bases, and 15 bases lay in between. The CDR3 has 15 amino acids. Germline CDR1 is SGDLS and CDR2 is YYNGEE. The chain's CDR3 is CASSVEDSFTSEAFF. CDR3 in DNA: TGTGCCAGCAGCGTAGAAGACAGCTTTACGTCTGAAGCTTTCTTT.

This chain joins TRBV28 and TRBJ1-1; D is perhaps TRBD1 (6 bases). The V gene's germline CDR1 is MDHEN and CDR2 SYDVKM. Trimming took 4 bases from V and 4 from J, leaving 16 bases between them. The CDR3 has 15 residues. The CDR3 region has the DNA TGTGCCAGCAGTTCTACTACAGGGTGGGGCACTGAAGCTTTCTTT. Protein product: CASSSTTGWGTEAFF.

V and J are TRBV25-1 and TRBJ2-6; D ambiguous. Germline V CDR1 and CDR2: MGHDK, SYGVNS. Trimming left V 2 bases short and J 4 bases short, with 15 bases between. The CDR3 sequence is 17 residues long. The DNA of the CDR3 is TGTGCCAGCAGTGAACCCCAGCGATCACCGGGGGCCAACGTCCTGACTTTC. It specifies CASSEPQRSPGANVLTF.

The CDR3 is CASSLSGGEPATDTQYF. CDR3 nucleotides: TGTGCCAGCAGTTTATCGGGGGGGGAACCGGCCACAGATACGCAGTATTTT. The V gene is TRBV27, the J gene TRBJ2-3; TRBD2 agrees at 7 bases. The CDR3 extends over 17 amino acids. Germline lookup yields CDR1 MNHEY and CDR2 SMNVEV (reference sequence). The J segment lost 2 bases and the V segment lost 0 bases, leaving 8 bases of the junction unmatched.

Here the CDR3 reads CATQLGGTDTQYF. As DNA, the CDR3 is TGTGCCACGCAGTTGGGAGGCACAGATACGCAGTATTTT. The chain employs TRBV6-5 and TRBJ2-3; a weak D match, TRBD2 (5 bases). V gave up 10 bases and J gave up 1 base, with 12 bases separating them. CDR3 length: 13 residues. CDR1 MNHEY and CDR2 SVGAGI come from the germline V gene.

This clone was recorded only once. The chain has TRBV25-1 and TRBJ2-1, with TRBD2 matching over 9 bases. The CDR3 totals 14 residues. Germline CDR1 and CDR2: MGHDK and SYGVNS. Trimming removed 2 bases from V and 7 bases from J; junction bases left unmatched: 3. The CDR3 coding sequence is TGTGCCAGCAGTGAACTAGCGGGGTTTAATGAGCAGTTCTTC. Amino acid sequence: CASSELAGFNEQFF.

The chain recombines TRBV5-4 with TRBJ1-4; tentatively, D is TRBD1 (6 bases). Trimming left V 4 bases short and J 0 bases short, with 7 bases between. The CDR3 is 14 amino acids. Per germline, CDR1 SGHNT and CDR2 YYREEE (reference sequence). The CDR3: CASSPGATNEKLFF. The CDR3 DNA sequence: TGTGCCAGCAGCCCAGGGGCAACTAATGAAAAACTGTTTTTT. Drawing the rest from reference TRBV5-4 and TRBJ1-4, the complete variable domain is ETGVTQSPTHLIKTRGQQVTLRCSSQSGHNTVSWYQQALGQGPQFIFQYYREEENGRGNFPPRFSGLQFPNYSSELNVNALELDDSALYLCASSPGATNEKLFFGSGTQLSVL.